Listed here are 18 T cell receptor beta chains from one sample, sequenced in a study of cytomegalovirus exposure and HLA in healthy donors. Amplification used 60 Vbeta primers and 13 Jbeta primers. Clones were read by immunoSEQ multiplex PCR, and TCRdb kept only the in-frame ones, dropping some. The table lists 95,000 to 100,000 clones, roughly 76% of them singletons. The specimen was PBMCs. The receptors were gathered from a woman aged 55-69 years in good health and CMV-seropositive.

The chain has TRBV11-3 and TRBJ2-5; 7 bases fit TRBD2. The CDR3 loop spans 13 amino acids. J gave up 2 bases and V 4 bases, and 1 base lay outside the gene matches. Germline-derived CDR1 and CDR2 are SGHNT and YENEEA. CDR3 bases: TGTGCCAGCAGCTCGGGACTACAAGAGACCCAGTACTTC. As protein: CASSSGLQETQYF.

V and J are TRBV7-2 and TRBJ1-2; 7 bases map to TRBD1. The CDR3 sequence is 14 residues long. Germline V lookup: CDR1 SGHTA, CDR2 FQGNSA. The trim removed 1 base at V and 4 bases at J, leaving 3 bases unmatched. The CDR3, as DNA: TGTGCCAGCAGCTTAGGGGGACAGCCCTATGGCTACACCTTC. Its protein is CASSLGGQPYGYTF. Full variable domain (remainder filled in from reference TRBV7-2 and TRBJ1-2): GAGVSQSPSNKVTEKGKDVELRCDPISGHTALYWYRQSLGQGLEFLIYFQGNSAPDKSGLPSDRFSAERTGGSVSTLTIQRTQQEDSAVYLCASSLGGQPYGYTFGSGTRLTVV.

The gene calls are TRBV4-1 and TRBJ1-5, with no clear D. Germline V gene data show CDR1 as MGHRA and CDR2 as YSYEKL. V lost 6 bases and J lost 0, with 15 bases in between. The CDR3 extends over 16 amino acids. As DNA, the CDR3 is TGCGCCAGCAGTCCCTTGGGCCAGAATAGCAATCAGCCCCAGCATTTT. Translation gives CASSPLGQNSNQPQHF.

J is TRBJ2-7 and V is TRBV6-1; weak D call: TRBD1 (5 bases). V was cut by 6 bases and J by 0 bases, with 12 bases left in between. There are 14 residues in the CDR3. The germline CDR1 and CDR2 sequences are MNHNS and SASEGT. CDR3 in amino acids: CASSLGVNSYEQYF. As DNA, the CDR3 is TGTGCCAGCAGCCTAGGGGTGAACTCCTACGAGCAGTACTTC.

This clone was recorded a few times. The chain combines TRBV6-5 with TRBJ2-1; 10 bases align to TRBD1. Germline CDR1 and CDR2: MNHEY and SVGAGI. The CDR3 extends over 13 amino acids. Losses at the gene ends were 5 bases for V and 9 bases for J; bases not matched to a gene: 4. DNA for the CDR3: TGTGCCAGCAGTACGGACAGGGGGAGTGAGCAGTTCTTC. It translates to CASSTDRGSEQFF.

The table lists this clone with a few counts. V usage is TRBV7-3 and J usage is TRBJ1-1; D is possibly TRBD1 (6 bases). The V gene lost 2 bases and the J gene lost 5 bases, with 18 bases spanning the gap. Per germline, CDR1 SGHTA and CDR2 FQGTGA. The CDR3 runs 16 residues. CDR3 region: CASSLGPGGLGTEAFF. As DNA, the CDR3 is TGTGCCAGCAGCTTAGGGCCGGGGGGGCTGGGGACTGAAGCTTTCTTT.

This clone has more than one count but fewer than ten. The chain carries TRBV19 and TRBJ1-6; maybe TRBD1 (5 bases). Trimming took 10 bases from V and 6 from J, leaving 19 bases between them. The germline V gene has CDR1 LNHDA and CDR2 SQIVND (reference sequence). The CDR3 covers 15 residues. Here the CDR3 DNA reads TGTGCCACCACCGTAGGAGGGGCCCTTAATTCACCCCTCCACTTT. Encoded protein: CATTVGGALNSPLHF.

The chain couples TRBV18 to TRBJ1-5; the D is unclear. With 2 bases removed from V and 7 bases from J, the gap between germline ends came to 9 bases. Germline CDR1 is KGHSH and CDR2 is LQKENI. This CDR3 is 13 amino acids long. For the CDR3, the DNA is TGTGCCAGCTCACCAGACATCCGGCAGCCCCAGCATTTT. Its translation is CASSPDIRQPQHF.

V gene TRBV7-9 combines with J gene TRBJ2-3, with 7 bases that match TRBD2. Per the germline V gene, CDR1 is SEHNR and CDR2 is FQNEAQ (reference sequence). This CDR3 is 16 amino acids long. J lost 3 bases, V lost 5 bases, and 11 bases had no gene match. CDR3 protein: CASSPTSIQKTDTQYF. The CDR3 nucleotides read TGTGCCAGCAGCCCGACTAGCATCCAAAAGACAGATACGCAGTATTTT.

The V and J genes are TRBV6-6 and TRBJ1-6; no definite D call. Trimming shortened V by 6 bases and J by 7 bases, and 7 bases separated the two germline ends. There are 12 residues in the CDR3. Looked up from germline, CDR1 is MNHNY and CDR2 is SVGAGI (reference sequence). The CDR3 sequence: CASSPGNSPLHF. The CDR3 DNA is TGTGCCAGCAGCCCGGGGAATTCACCCCTCCACTTT.

The V call is TRBV4-1, the J call TRBJ2-3; TRBD1 might be the D (6 bases). CDR3 length: 17 residues. The V end was cut by 6 bases, the J end by 8 bases, with 27 bases between. Germline CDR1 reads MGHRA; CDR2 reads YSYEKL. The CDR3 coding sequence is TGCGCCAGCAGTCCGTCGCGTCAGGGGACGGTTCCAGGTACGCAGTATTTT. It codes for CASSPSRQGTVPGTQYF.

V and J are TRBV28 and TRBJ1-2; 10 nucleotides agree with TRBD1. Germline V CDR1 and CDR2: MDHEN, SYDVKM. Germline trimming cut 3 bases from V and 6 bases from J; bases unmatched to any gene: 4. This CDR3 comprises 14 residues. The CDR3 here is CASSLGGQGNGYTF. The CDR3, as DNA: TGTGCCAGCAGTTTGGGGGGACAGGGGAATGGCTACACCTTC.

The V gene is TRBV5-1, the J gene TRBJ2-3; 8 nucleotides agree with TRBD2. The V gene end was trimmed by 0 bases and the J gene end by 2 bases; junction bases not matched to a gene: 5. Germline values: CDR1 SGHRS, CDR2 YFSETQ. The length of the CDR3 is 16 residues. CDR3 coding DNA: TGCGCCAGCAGCTTGGAGCTAGCGGGCCCCACAGATACGCAGTATTTT. This translates into CASSLELAGPTDTQYF.

The chain is built from TRBV5-1 and TRBJ2-7, with 7 bases that match TRBD2. Germline CDR1 and CDR2: SGHRS and YFSETQ. This CDR3 region has 15 residues. The ends lost 2 bases at V and 0 bases at J; junction bases unmatched: 5. The CDR3 reads CASSLLARGSYEQYF. The CDR3 coding sequence is TGCGCCAGCAGCTTACTAGCGAGGGGCTCCTACGAGCAGTACTTC.

This clone was found a few times. The J gene is TRBJ2-7, the V gene TRBV5-1, with TRBD1 matching 10 bases. The germline gives CDR1 SGHRS, CDR2 YFSETQ. The CDR3 is made up of 13 amino acids. V shed 6 bases and J 3 bases; nucleotides not matched to a gene: 3. The CDR3 sequence: CASKRDRGYEQYF. CDR3 coding DNA: TGCGCCAGCAAAAGGGACAGGGGCTACGAGCAGTACTTC. Looking up the rest from reference TRBV5-1 and TRBJ2-7 gives the full variable domain: KAGVTQTPRYLIKTRGQQVTLSCSPISGHRSVSWYQQTPGQGLQFLFEYFSETQRNKGNFPGRFSGRQFSNSRSEMNVSTLELGDSALYLCASKRDRGYEQYFGPGTRLTVT.

The chain employs TRBV9 and TRBJ2-1, with a tentative D call TRBD2 (5 bases). Trimming pared 0 bases from V and 9 bases from J, leaving 10 bases between. Germline CDR1 reads SGDLS; CDR2 reads YYNGEE. The CDR3 is 13 amino acids. CDR3 sequence reads: CASSVGISGEQFF. The DNA for the CDR3 is TGTGCCAGCAGCGTAGGTATAAGCGGTGAGCAGTTCTTC. The full variable domain, completed using reference TRBV9 and TRBJ2-1, is DSGVTQTPKHLITATGQRVTLRCSPRSGDLSVYWYQQSLDQGLQFLIQYYNGEERAKGNILERFSAQQFPDLHSELNLSSLELGDSALYFCASSVGISGEQFFGPGTRLTVL.

As regards this clone: The junction differs from germline at one of its ends, possibly a read error. This chain uses TRBV7-7 with TRBJ1-1; D unclear. CDR3 size: 14 residues. CDR1 SSHAT and CDR2 FNYEAQ come from the germline V gene (reference sequence). The CDR3 sequence is CASSPSELNTEAFF. CDR3 in DNA: TGTGCTAGCAGCCCTTCGGAGTTGAACACTGAAGCTTTCTTT.

This clone was seen a few times. The chain is built from TRBV18 and TRBJ2-7; D is unclear. The CDR3 contains 11 residues. CDR1 and CDR2 from the germline V gene are KGHSH and LQKENI. V was clipped by 3 bases and J by 5 bases, with 5 bases between them. CDR3 bases: TGTGCCAGCTCACCCAGTAACGAGCAGTACTTC. Translation gives CASSPSNEQYF.